Following are 13 T cell receptor beta chains from one sample sequenced in a study of control samples from healthy donors and cancer patients (TCRdb year 2020). Library preparation employed the immunoSEQ multiplex PCR assay. As stored in TCRdb, this immuneACCESS dataset retains in-frame rearrangements with V and J assigned. A fraction of the clones does not appear; measured against another copy, unresolved V genes explain less than half of the discrepancy, and the remainder lacks a known reason. The sample contains some 120,000 clones, about 95% of them found a single time. Clones ranked in the top ten supply approximately 4% of the sample. Sequencing input: blood. The receptors shown here come from a man aged 25 to 45 in good health.

This chain connects TRBV24-1 to TRBJ2-3; 14 bases agree with TRBD2. Germline values: CDR1 KGHDR, CDR2 SFDVKD. V lost 7 bases and J lost 1; bases outside the gene matches: 9. CDR3 size: 18 residues. The CDR3 region has the DNA TGTGCCACCAGCGAGGGACTAGCGGGGGCCCCGGGCACAGATACGCAGTATTTT. It translates to CATSEGLAGAPGTDTQYF.

CDR3 protein: CAWSWTASSYEQYF. CDR3 nucleotide sequence: TGTGCCTGGAGCTGGACAGCATCCTCCTACGAGCAGTACTTC. The chain combines TRBV30 with TRBJ2-7; weak D call: TRBD1 (6 bases). The CDR3 contains 14 residues. Germline V CDR1 and CDR2: GTSNPN, SVGIG (reference sequence). V lost 3 bases and J lost 0, with 12 bases in between.

A remark on this clone: Germline is not matched at one junction end, which may reflect a read error. The chain links TRBV6-5 to TRBJ2-7; 7 nucleotides match TRBD1. CDR3 length: 14 amino acids. The V gene's germline CDR1 is MNHEY and CDR2 SVGAGI. CDR3 coding DNA: TGTGCCAGCAACCTACAGGGGAGTACCTCTACTTCTGACTTC. Amino acid sequence: CASNLQGSTSTSDF.

This clone occurred once. The chain is built from TRBV18 and TRBJ1-1; D ambiguous. The germline CDR1 and CDR2 sequences are KGHSH and LQKENI. Trimming shortened V by 4 bases and J by 4 bases, and 10 bases separated the two germline ends. This CDR3 contains 13 residues. This chain's CDR3 is CASSQTSSTEAFF. In nucleotides, the CDR3 is TGTGCCAGCTCACAAACTTCGAGCACTGAAGCTTTCTTT.

This sequence joins TRBV6-5 and TRBJ2-3, with 7 bases identical to TRBD2. This CDR3 comprises 12 residues. Germline V gene lookup returns CDR1 MNHEY and CDR2 SVGAGI. Here the CDR3 reads CASGPSTDTQYF. In nucleotides, the CDR3 is TGTGCTAGCGGGCCCAGCACAGATACGCAGTATTTT.

The sample holds one count of this clone. The gene calls are TRBV6-1 and TRBJ1-5, with a tentative D call TRBD1 (5 bases). Trimming removed 5 bases at V and 5 bases at J, with 13 bases between. The CDR3 is made up of 14 amino acids. Germline V gene lookup returns CDR1 MNHNS and CDR2 SASEGT. CDR3: CASSYIQGDQPQHF. CDR3 coding DNA: TGTGCCAGCAGTTATATACAAGGGGATCAGCCCCAGCATTTT.

This chain uses TRBV9 with TRBJ2-2; TRBD1 might be the D (5 bases). CDR1 and CDR2 (germline): SGDLS, YYNGEE. V lost 1 base and J lost 0, with 10 bases in between. There are 16 residues in the CDR3. The CDR3 protein is CASSVLDSANTGELFF. The CDR3 nucleotides are TGTGCCAGCAGCGTACTCGACAGCGCGAACACCGGGGAGCTGTTTTTT.

The V call is TRBV5-1, the J call TRBJ2-7; D tentatively reads TRBD1 or TRBD2 (5 bases each). The CDR3 loop spans 15 amino acids. The germline CDR1 and CDR2 sequences are SGHRS and YFSETQ. V lost 0 bases and J 1 base, leaving 11 bases between the germline ends. Written as DNA, the CDR3 is TGCGCCAGCAGCTTGGAGGGACGGCCGTCCTACGAGCAGTACTTC. This translates into CASSLEGRPSYEQYF.

This clone appeared a single time. The genes are TRBV10-3 and TRBJ1-1; 7 nucleotides match TRBD1. The germline gives CDR1 ENHRY, CDR2 SYGVKD. The V and J ends lost 11 bases and 8 bases, in that order; junction bases with no gene match: 17. This CDR3 region has 14 residues. The CDR3 DNA reads as TGTGCCGCCGGGACAGACGTTGCCCCCGGGGAAGCTTTCTTT. Translation gives CAAGTDVAPGEAFF.

The rearrangement joins TRBV24-1 to TRBJ2-7; a weak D match, TRBD1 (6 bases). V shed 3 bases and J shed 6 bases, with 23 bases lying between them. The CDR3 has 17 residues. Looked up from germline, CDR1 is KGHDR and CDR2 is SFDVKD. The CDR3 spells CATSDGLARGPSLEQYF. CDR3 nucleotide sequence: TGTGCCACCAGTGATGGTCTGGCCAGGGGCCCCTCCCTCGAGCAGTACTTC.

The chain uses TRBV19 and TRBJ2-2; 7 nucleotides match TRBD1. Germline CDR1 is LNHDA and CDR2 is SQIVND (reference sequence). Trimming took 3 bases from V and 5 from J; bases not matched to a gene: 3. The CDR3 has 14 amino acids. The CDR3: CASSMTGLTGELFF. The CDR3 nucleotides are TGTGCCAGTAGTATGACAGGGCTAACCGGGGAGCTGTTTTTT. Together with reference TRBV19 and TRBJ2-2, the CDR3 gives the full variable domain: DGGITQSPKYLFRKEGQNVTLSCEQNLNHDAMYWYRQDPGQGLRLIYYSQIVNDFQKGDIAEGYSVSREKKESFPLTVTSAQKNPTAFYLCASSMTGLTGELFFGEGSRLTVL.

This chain joins TRBV11-1 and TRBJ1-2; a weak D match, TRBD1 (5 bases). CDR1 SGHAT and CDR2 FQDESV come from the germline V gene (reference sequence). V was trimmed by 2 bases and J by 4 bases, leaving 17 bases between them. The CDR3 runs to 16 residues. The CDR3 protein is CASSLRGQAGFYGYTF. CDR3 bases: TGTGCCAGCAGCTTACGCGGACAAGCAGGTTTCTATGGCTACACCTTC.

The V and J genes are TRBV9 and TRBJ1-2, with a weak D call TRBD1 (5 bases). This CDR3 has 16 amino acids. V gave up 0 bases and J gave up 0 bases, with 12 bases separating them. Germline CDR1 SGDLS, CDR2 YYNGEE. CDR3: CASSVAMDTANYGYTF. Here the CDR3 DNA reads TGTGCCAGCAGCGTAGCGATGGACACCGCTAACTATGGCTACACCTTC.